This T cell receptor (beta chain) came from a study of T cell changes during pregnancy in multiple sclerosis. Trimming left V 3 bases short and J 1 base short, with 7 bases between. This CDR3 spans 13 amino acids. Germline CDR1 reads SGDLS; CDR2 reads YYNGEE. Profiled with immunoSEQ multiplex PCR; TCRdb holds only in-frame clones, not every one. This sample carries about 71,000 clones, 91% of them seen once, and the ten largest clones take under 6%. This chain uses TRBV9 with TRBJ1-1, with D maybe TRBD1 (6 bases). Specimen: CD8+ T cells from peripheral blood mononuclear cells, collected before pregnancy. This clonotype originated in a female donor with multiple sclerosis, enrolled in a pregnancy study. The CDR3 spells CASSGGGNTEAFF. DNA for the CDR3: TGTGCCAGCAGCGGAGGGGGGAACACTGAAGCTTTCTTT.